The source of this T cell receptor (beta chain) is a study of T cell changes during pregnancy in multiple sclerosis. Sequenced by immunoSEQ multiplex PCR; TCRdb stores in-frame clones only, minus some. This sample has tens of thousands of clones, with just under 95% found just once. Germline loops: CDR1 GTSNPN, CDR2 SVGIG (reference sequence). V dropped 0 bases and J dropped 9; count of bases not matched to a gene: 3. The CDR3 has 12 residues. The chain joins TRBV30 to TRBJ2-3, with 7 bases identical to TRBD2. The sequence derives from a female donor with multiple sclerosis, enrolled in a pregnancy study. The source was peripheral blood, collected in the third trimester of pregnancy. The CDR3 sequence: CAWSVSGITQYF. The CDR3 DNA follows: TGTGCCTGGAGTGTCAGCGGGATCACGCAGTATTTT.